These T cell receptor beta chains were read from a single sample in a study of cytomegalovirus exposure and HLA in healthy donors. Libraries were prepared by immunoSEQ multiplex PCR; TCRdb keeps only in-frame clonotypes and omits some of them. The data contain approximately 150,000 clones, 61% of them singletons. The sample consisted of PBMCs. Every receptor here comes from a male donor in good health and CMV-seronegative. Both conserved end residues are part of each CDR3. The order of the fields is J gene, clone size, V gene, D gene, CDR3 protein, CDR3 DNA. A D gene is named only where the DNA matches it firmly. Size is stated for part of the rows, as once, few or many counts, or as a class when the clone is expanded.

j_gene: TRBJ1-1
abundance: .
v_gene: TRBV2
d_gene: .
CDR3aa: CASSEKSGVYTEAFF
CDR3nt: TGTGCCAGCAGTGAAAAGTCGGGGGTCTACACTGAAGCTTTCTTT

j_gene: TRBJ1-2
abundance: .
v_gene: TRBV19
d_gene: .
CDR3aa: CASRFPGDGYGYTF
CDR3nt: TGTGCCAGTAGATTTCCAGGGGACGGCTATGGCTACACCTTC

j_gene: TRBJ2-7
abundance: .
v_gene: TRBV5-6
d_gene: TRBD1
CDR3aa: CASSRTGLEQYF
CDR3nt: TGTGCCAGCAGCCGGACAGGGCTCGAGCAGTACTTC

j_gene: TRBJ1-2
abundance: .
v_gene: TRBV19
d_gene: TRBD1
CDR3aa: CASSTRDRGLKSGYTF
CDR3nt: TGTGCCAGTAGTACCCGGGACAGGGGACTAAAAAGTGGCTACACCTTC

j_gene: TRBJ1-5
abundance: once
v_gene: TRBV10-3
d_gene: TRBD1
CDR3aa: CAISDGTGGAGQPQHF
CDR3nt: TGTGCCATCAGTGATGGGACAGGGGGCGCGGGTCAGCCCCAGCATTTT

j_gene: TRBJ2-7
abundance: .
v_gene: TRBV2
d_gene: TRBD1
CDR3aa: CASGRDRGQYEQYF
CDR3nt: TGTGCCAGCGGTAGGGACAGGGGCCAATACGAGCAGTACTTC

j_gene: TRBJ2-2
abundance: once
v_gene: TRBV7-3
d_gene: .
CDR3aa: CASSREGGRLPDGELFF
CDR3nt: TGTGCCAGCAGCCGAGAGGGAGGTCGTCTACCTGACGGGGAGCTGTTTTTT

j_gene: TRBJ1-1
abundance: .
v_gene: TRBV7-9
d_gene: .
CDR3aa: CASSLAPWGDTEAFF
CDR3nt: TGTGCCAGCAGCTTAGCGCCTTGGGGGGACACTGAAGCTTTCTTT

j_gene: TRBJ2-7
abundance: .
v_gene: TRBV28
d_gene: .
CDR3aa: CASSLPSLREQYF
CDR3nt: TGTGCCAGCAGTCTCCCCTCTCTCAGGGAGCAGTACTTC

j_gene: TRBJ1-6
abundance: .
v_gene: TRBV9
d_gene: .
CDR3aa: CASSETGSSYNSPLHF
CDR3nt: TGTGCCAGCAGCGAAACAGGGAGCTCCTATAATTCACCCCTCCACTTT

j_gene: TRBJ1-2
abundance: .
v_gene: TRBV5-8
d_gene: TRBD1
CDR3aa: CASSPRGQFHGYTF
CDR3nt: TGTGCCAGCAGCCCCAGGGGACAGTTCCATGGCTACACCTTC

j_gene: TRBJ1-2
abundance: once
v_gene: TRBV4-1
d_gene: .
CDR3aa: CASSQGRPVLLLPAGYTF
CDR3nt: TGCGCCAGCAGCCAAGGCAGGCCAGTCCTACTCCTACCTGCCGGCTACACCTTC

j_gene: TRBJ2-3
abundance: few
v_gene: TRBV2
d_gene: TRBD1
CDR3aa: CASSDRDSQRVLSTDTQYF
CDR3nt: TGTGCCAGCAGTGACCGGGACAGCCAGCGAGTCCTGAGTACAGATACGCAGTATTTT

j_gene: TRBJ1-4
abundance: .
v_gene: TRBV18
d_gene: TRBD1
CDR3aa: CASSPGTGGSRDEKLFF
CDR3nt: TGTGCCAGCTCCCCCGGGACAGGGGGTAGCAGGGATGAAAAACTGTTTTTT

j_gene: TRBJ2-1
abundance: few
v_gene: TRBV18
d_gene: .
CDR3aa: CASSPFGSAGSSYNEQFF
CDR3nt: TGTGCCAGCTCACCATTTGGTTCGGCGGGGAGCTCCTACAATGAGCAGTTCTTC

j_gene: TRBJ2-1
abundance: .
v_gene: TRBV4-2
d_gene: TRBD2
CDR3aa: CASSQVGGSYNEQFF
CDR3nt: TGTGCCAGCAGCCAAGTGGGGGGGTCGTACAATGAGCAGTTCTTC

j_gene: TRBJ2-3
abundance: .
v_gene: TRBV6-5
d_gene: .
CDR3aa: CASSSIRGEDTQYF
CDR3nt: TGTGCCAGCAGTTCGATTCGGGGAGAGGATACGCAGTATTTT

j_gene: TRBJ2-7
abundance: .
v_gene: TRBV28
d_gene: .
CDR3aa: CASSLPQGHEQYF
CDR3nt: TGTGCCAGCAGTTTACCCCAGGGTCACGAGCAGTACTTC

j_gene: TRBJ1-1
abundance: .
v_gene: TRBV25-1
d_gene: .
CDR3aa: CASSEYGGGTEAFF
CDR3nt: TGTGCCAGCAGTGAATACGGGGGTGGAACTGAAGCTTTCTTT

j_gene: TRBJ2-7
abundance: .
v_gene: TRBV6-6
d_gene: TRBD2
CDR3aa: CASSYLLAGEYEQYF
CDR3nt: TGTGCCAGCAGTTATTTACTAGCGGGGGAGTACGAGCAGTACTTC

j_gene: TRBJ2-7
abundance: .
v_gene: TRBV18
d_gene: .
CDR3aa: CASSPPSTGVKGGQYF
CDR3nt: TGTGCCAGCTCACCACCGTCGACAGGCGTCAAAGGGGGGCAGTACTTC

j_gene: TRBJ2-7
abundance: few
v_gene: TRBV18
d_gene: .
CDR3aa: CASSPRWSEQYF
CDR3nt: TGTGCCAGCTCACCACGGTGGAGCGAGCAGTACTTC

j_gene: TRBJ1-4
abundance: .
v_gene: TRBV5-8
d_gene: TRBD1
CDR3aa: CASTLQGADEKLFF
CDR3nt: TGTGCCAGCACCCTACAGGGGGCGGATGAAAAACTGTTTTTT

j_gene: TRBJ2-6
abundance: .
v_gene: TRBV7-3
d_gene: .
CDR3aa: CASSQTASFGANVLTF
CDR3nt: TGTGCCAGCAGCCAGACAGCCTCCTTTGGGGCCAACGTCCTGACTTTC

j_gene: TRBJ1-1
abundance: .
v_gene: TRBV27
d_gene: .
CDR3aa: CASSLHGEVNTEAFF
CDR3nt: TGTGCCAGCAGTTTACATGGGGAGGTGAACACTGAAGCTTTCTTT

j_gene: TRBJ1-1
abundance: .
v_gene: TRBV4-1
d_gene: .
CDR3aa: CASSHGGRNTEAFF
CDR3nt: TGCGCCAGCAGCCACGGAGGGAGGAACACTGAAGCTTTCTTT

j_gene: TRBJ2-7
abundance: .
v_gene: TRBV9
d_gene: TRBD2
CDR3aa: CASSASGTSFSEQYF
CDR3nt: TGTGCCAGCAGCGCCTCCGGGACTAGCTTCTCCGAGCAGTACTTC

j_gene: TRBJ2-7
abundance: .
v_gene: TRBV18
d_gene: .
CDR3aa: CASSPETVSYEQYF
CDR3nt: TGTGCCAGCTCACCAGAGACAGTCTCCTACGAGCAGTACTTC

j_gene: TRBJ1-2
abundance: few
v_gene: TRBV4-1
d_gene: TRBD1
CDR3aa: CASSQDRGDKGRYGYTF
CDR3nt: TGCGCCAGCAGTCAAGACAGGGGGGACAAGGGCCGGTATGGCTACACCTTC

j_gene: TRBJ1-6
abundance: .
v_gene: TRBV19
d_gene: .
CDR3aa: CASTIKSSYNSPLHF
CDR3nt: TGTGCCAGTACTATCAAGAGCTCCTATAATTCACCCCTCCACTTT

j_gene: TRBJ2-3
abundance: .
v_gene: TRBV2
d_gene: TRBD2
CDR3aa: CASSVLAGGTLTDTQYF
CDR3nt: TGTGCCAGCAGTGTATTAGCGGGGGGGACCCTCACAGATACGCAGTATTTT

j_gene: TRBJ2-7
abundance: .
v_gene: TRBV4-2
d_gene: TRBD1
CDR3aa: CASSPTTGTYEQYF
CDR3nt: TGTGCCAGCAGCCCAACGACAGGGACCTACGAGCAGTACTTC

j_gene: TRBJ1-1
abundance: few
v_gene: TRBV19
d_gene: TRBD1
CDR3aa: CASSSTGTANTEAFF
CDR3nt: TGTGCCAGTAGTAGTACCGGGACAGCAAACACTGAAGCTTTCTTT

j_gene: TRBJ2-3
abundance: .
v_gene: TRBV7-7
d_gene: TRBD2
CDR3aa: CASSAGTRSRATQYF
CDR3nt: TGTGCCAGCAGTGCTGGGACTAGGTCCCGTGCTACGCAGTATTTT

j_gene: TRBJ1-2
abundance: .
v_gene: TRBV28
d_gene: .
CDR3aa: CASSLIPGQIPANYGYTF
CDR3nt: TGTGCCAGCAGTTTGATCCCCGGACAAATCCCCGCTAACTATGGCTACACCTTC

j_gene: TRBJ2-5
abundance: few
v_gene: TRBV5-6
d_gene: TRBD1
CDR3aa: CASSPGQGLEAQYF
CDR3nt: TGTGCCAGCAGCCCGGGACAGGGGCTGGAGGCCCAGTACTTC

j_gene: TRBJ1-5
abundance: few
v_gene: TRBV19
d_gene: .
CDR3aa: CASSEAGASYQPQHF
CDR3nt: TGTGCCAGTAGTGAGGCAGGGGCAAGTTATCAGCCCCAGCATTTT

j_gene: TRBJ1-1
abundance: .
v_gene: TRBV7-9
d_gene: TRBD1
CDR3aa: CASSSLRDSEAFF
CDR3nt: TGTGCCAGCAGCTCCCTCCGGGACAGTGAAGCTTTCTTT

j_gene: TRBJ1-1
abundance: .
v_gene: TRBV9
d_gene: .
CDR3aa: CASSVELGGDTEAFF
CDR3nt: TGTGCCAGCAGCGTAGAGTTGGGCGGGGACACTGAAGCTTTCTTT

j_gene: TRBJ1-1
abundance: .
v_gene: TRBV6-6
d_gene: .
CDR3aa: CASSYPLGGSEAFF
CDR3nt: TGTGCCAGCAGTTACCCTCTCGGGGGTTCAGAAGCTTTCTTT

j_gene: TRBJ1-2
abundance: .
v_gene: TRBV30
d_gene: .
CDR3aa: CAWSQGRDYGYTF
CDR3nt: TGTGCCTGGAGTCAGGGCCGCGACTATGGCTACACCTTC

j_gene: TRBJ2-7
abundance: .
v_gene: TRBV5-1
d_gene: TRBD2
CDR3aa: CASSSIGGGSSYEQYF
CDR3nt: TGCGCCAGCAGCTCCATTGGCGGGGGGAGCTCCTACGAGCAGTACTTC

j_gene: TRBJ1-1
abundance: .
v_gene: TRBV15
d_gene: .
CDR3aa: CATSRDLGQPEAFF
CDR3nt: TGTGCCACCAGCAGAGATTTGGGACAACCTGAAGCTTTCTTT

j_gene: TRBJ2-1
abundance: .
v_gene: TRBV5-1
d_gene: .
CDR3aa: CASSLEGRSSYNEQFF
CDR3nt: TGCGCCAGCAGTTTGGAGGGGCGCAGCTCCTACAATGAGCAGTTCTTC

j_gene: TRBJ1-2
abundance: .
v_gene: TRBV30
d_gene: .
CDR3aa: CAWSQGRTSYGYTF
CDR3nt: TGTGCCTGGAGCCAGGGCAGAACCTCCTATGGCTACACCTTC

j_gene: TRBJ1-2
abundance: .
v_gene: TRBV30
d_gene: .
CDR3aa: CAWSFEAELYGYTF
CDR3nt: TGTGCCTGGAGTTTCGAGGCCGAGCTCTATGGCTACACCTTC

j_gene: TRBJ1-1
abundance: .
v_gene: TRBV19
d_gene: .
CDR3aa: CASSMARDTEAFF
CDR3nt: TGTGCCAGTAGTATGGCCCGGGACACTGAAGCTTTCTTT

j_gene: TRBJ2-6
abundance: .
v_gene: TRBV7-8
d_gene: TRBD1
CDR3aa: CASSLGRDRGWSGANVLTF
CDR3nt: TGTGCCAGCAGCTTAGGACGGGACAGGGGTTGGTCTGGGGCCAACGTCCTGACTTTC

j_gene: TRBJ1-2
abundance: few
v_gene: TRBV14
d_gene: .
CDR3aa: CASSPGDYGYTF
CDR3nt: TGTGCCAGCAGCCCGGGGGACTATGGCTACACCTTC

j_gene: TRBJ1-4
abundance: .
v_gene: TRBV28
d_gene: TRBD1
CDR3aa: CASSHPGTGGEKLFF
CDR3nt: TGTGCCAGCAGTCACCCCGGGACAGGGGGTGAAAAACTGTTTTTT

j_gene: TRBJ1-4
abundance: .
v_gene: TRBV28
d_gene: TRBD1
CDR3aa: CASTLGRTGENEKLFF
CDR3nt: TGTGCCAGCACCCTAGGGCGGACAGGGGAAAATGAAAAACTGTTTTTT

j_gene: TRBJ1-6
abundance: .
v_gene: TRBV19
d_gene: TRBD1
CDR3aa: CASSIAGQSRNSPLHF
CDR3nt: TGTGCCAGTAGTATAGCGGGACAGTCTCGGAATTCACCCCTCCACTTT

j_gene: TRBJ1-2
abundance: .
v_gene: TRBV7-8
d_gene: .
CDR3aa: CASSLEGVGYGYTF
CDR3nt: TGTGCCAGCAGCTTAGAAGGGGTAGGGTATGGCTACACCTTC

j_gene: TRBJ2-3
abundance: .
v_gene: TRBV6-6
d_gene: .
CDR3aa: CASSLQGQDTQYF
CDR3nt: TGTGCCAGCAGTTTGCAGGGGCAAGATACGCAGTATTTT

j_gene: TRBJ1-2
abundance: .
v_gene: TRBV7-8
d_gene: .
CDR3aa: CASSLVSGLEGYTF
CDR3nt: TGTGCCAGCAGCTTAGTCTCAGGGCTTGAGGGCTACACCTTC

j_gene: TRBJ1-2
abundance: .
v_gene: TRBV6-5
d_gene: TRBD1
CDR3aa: CASSYSGQGPNYGYTF
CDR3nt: TGTGCCAGCAGTTACTCGGGACAGGGACCTAACTATGGCTACACCTTC

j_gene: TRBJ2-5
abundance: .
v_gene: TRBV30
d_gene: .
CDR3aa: CAWARRLKETQYF
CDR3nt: TGTGCCTGGGCGCGGAGGCTTAAAGAGACCCAGTACTTC